This TCR beta chain stems from a study of T cell responses to AZD1222 COVID-19 vaccine. Study-level background: Researchers grouped second doses given at about 4 or about 12 weeks into one pool. Study-wide points: Females made up more of the donors, who were largely white British, and clonal diversity may have come out too low. Vaccine-associated CD4 TCRs spanned spike, dominant at 160-218 and 743-854. Without day 14 samples, only post-peak T cell repertoires were studied.

Comments on this clone: Its antigen is still unknown.

The CDR3 length is 16 residues. Sequencing was performed with immunoSEQ multiplex PCR; in TCRdb, only in-frame clones are kept and a portion is missing. The data show roughly 150,000 clones, with roughly 85% seen just once and around 8% held by the top ten. The J gene is TRBJ2-5, the V gene TRBV21-1; TRBD2 is taken as the D call from the table, unchecked against the DNA. TRBV21-1 is described as a pseudogene. The sequence was obtained from an adult in good health. The sample consisted of peripheral blood, taken on day 0 of AZD1222 vaccination. CDR3 bases: TGTGCCAGCAGCAACCAACAAGCGAGTTACCAAGAGACCCAGTACTTC. Its protein is CASSNQQASYQETQYF.